The clone carrying this T cell receptor (beta chain) showed up just a few times. Its antigen is still unknown. TCR alpha and beta CDR3 regions were amplified from RNA using iRepertoire nested multiplex PCR. Tissue mRNA or PBMC total RNA, roughly 85-450 ng, went into one-step reverse transcription and amplification. Each CDR3 protein is one row after TCRdb ran MiXCR on the multiplex PCR reads. The sample shows some 40,000 distinct CDR3 sequences, more than 20% of them seen only once. This specimen belongs to a study of glioma-infiltrating T cells. Notes on the study in general: Only very few CDR3 sequences appeared in both tissue and blood. Non-neoplastic patients had below-expected tissue-blood divergence, while all gliomas exceeded expectation.

V shed 6 bases and J 3 bases; nucleotides not matched to a gene: 12. The CDR3 loop spans 18 amino acids. Germline V gene lookup returns CDR1 SEHNR and CDR2 FQNEAQ (reference sequence). The sequencing sample was made of glioma tissue, nonneoplastic brain tissue, or PBMCs (not recorded which). The chain recombines TRBV7-9 with TRBJ1-6; TRBD1 matches at 9 bases. This receptor was taken from a human donor with low-grade glioma or glioblastoma, undergoing nonglioma brain surgery, or in good health (not recorded which). This chain's CDR3 is CASSSPGQGVDYNSPLHF. DNA for the CDR3: TGTGCCAGCAGTTCTCCGGGACAGGGTGTAGACTATAATTCACCCCTCCACTTT.